The rows below give T cell receptor beta chains drawn from one sample of a study of shared clonotypes between healthy human individuals. Only in-frame clones appear in the TCRdb table, and some are missing; sequencing was by immunoSEQ multiplex PCR. This sample yields 700,000 to 950,000 clones, of which approximately 97% are seen a single time; about 0.25% belongs to the top ten. The sample comprised naive CD8+ T cells sorted from blood. Receptors originate from a man aged 30 to 39 in good health. CDR3s include the opening cysteine and the closing phenylalanine or tryptophan. The D gene is left open where the match is weak. Some rows have no size entry. The others give once, few or many, or a class for an expanded clone.

d_call	clone_size	v_call	j_call	cdr3_nt	cdr3_aa
-	-	TRBV28	TRBJ2-2	TGTGCCAGCAGTTTACAAAACACCGGGGAGCTGTTTTTT	CASSLQNTGELFF
-	-	TRBV9	TRBJ2-2	TGTGCCAGCAGCGGGACGGTTACGAACACCGGGGAGCTGTTTTTT	CASSGTVTNTGELFF
TRBD2	once	TRBV7-2	TRBJ2-7	TGTGCCAGCAGTTACGGACTAGGCTACGAGCAGTACTTC	CASSYGLGYEQYF
TRBD2	-	TRBV9	TRBJ2-1	TGTGCCAGCAGCGCCCTCCTCGCGGGAGGGTTGGATGAGCAGTTCTTC	CASSALLAGGLDEQFF
-	once	TRBV4-1	TRBJ2-3	TGCGCCAGCAGCCACAGTTACGAGGCAGGGGGGGGCACAGATACGCAGTATTTT	CASSHSYEAGGGTDTQYF
-	-	TRBV7-8	TRBJ1-2	TGTGCCAGCAGCAGGGACGGCCGTCCTATCGATGGCTACACCTTC	CASSRDGRPIDGYTF
-	few	TRBV29-1	TRBJ1-2	TGCAGCGTTGAAGAAAGCCCGGACAGCTCCTATGGCTACACCTTC	CSVEESPDSSYGYTF
-	-	TRBV10-1	TRBJ1-1	TGCGCCAGCAGTGACTTCAGGAATGAAGCTTTCTTT	CASSDFRNEAFF
TRBD1	-	TRBV28	TRBJ2-3	TGTGCCAGCAGTTACCCGGGACAGGGGCGCACAGATACGCAGTATTTT	CASSYPGQGRTDTQYF
-	-	TRBV5-1	TRBJ2-7	TGCGCCAGCAGCTACAGGTTCTCCTACGAGCAGTACTTC	CASSYRFSYEQYF
-	-	TRBV19	TRBJ1-1	TGTGCCAGTAGTACGCCAGAGAACACTGAAGCTTTCTTT	CASSTPENTEAFF
-	-	TRBV2	TRBJ2-1	TGTGCCAGCAGTTACTTCGGGCTAAACAATGAGCAGTTCTTC	CASSYFGLNNEQFF
-	once	TRBV10-3	TRBJ2-1	TGTGCCATCAGTGAAGTCGCCCAGACGGCCTACAATGAGCAGTTCTTC	CAISEVAQTAYNEQFF
TRBD1	-	TRBV14	TRBJ2-7	TGTGCCAGCAGCGAAGTCCGGGGCCAGGGGGCTTACGAGCAGTACTTC	CASSEVRGQGAYEQYF
-	-	TRBV5-6	TRBJ1-5	TGTGCCAGCAGCAGGGGTAATCAGCCCCAGCATTTT	CASSRGNQPQHF
TRBD1	once	TRBV10-2	TRBJ2-1	TGCGCCAGCACCGCGCTTCCGGGACAGGGTCGGCATGAGCAGTTCTTC	CASTALPGQGRHEQFF
TRBD2	-	TRBV6-6	TRBJ2-1	TGTGCCAGCAGCATAGCGGGAAGCTACAATGAGCAGTTCTTC	CASSIAGSYNEQFF
TRBD2	-	TRBV27	TRBJ2-7	TGTGCCAGCAGTCCCGGGCTAGCGGGAGTTAACTACGAGCAGTACTTC	CASSPGLAGVNYEQYF
-	-	TRBV29-1	TRBJ2-4	TGCAGCGTTGAGATCCCTGACGGGGCCAAAAACATTCAGTACTTC	CSVEIPDGAKNIQYF
-	-	TRBV2	TRBJ2-1	TGTGCTCCAACTCAGAGCTCCTACAATGAGCAGTTCTTC	CAPTQSSYNEQFF
-	-	TRBV28	TRBJ2-7	TGTGCCAGCAGTTTCCCGGGGGACGGAACCTACGAGCAGTACTTC	CASSFPGDGTYEQYF
-	-	TRBV5-4	TRBJ1-1	TGTGCCAGCAGCTTGTCAGGGTACAGTAACACTGAAGCTTTCTTT	CASSLSGYSNTEAFF
TRBD1	-	TRBV6-4	TRBJ2-7	TGTGCCAGCATGCGGGGACAGGGCTCCTACGAGCAGTACTTC	CASMRGQGSYEQYF